This T cell receptor beta chain was observed in a study of blood T cell repertoires in COVID-19. Study at large: In each case, the material was cDNA or gDNA derived from T cells, B-cell-depleted T cells, or PBMCs.

Germline trimming cut 7 bases from V and 0 bases from J; bases unmatched to any gene: 9. This CDR3 is 16 amino acids long. Germline assignment: CDR1 SGHRS and CDR2 YFSETQ. Some clones are missing from TCRdb's copy, which holds only in-frame ones; the method was immunoSEQ multiplex PCR. The top ten hold roughly 5.1% of the sample, which has 200,000 or so clones, around four fifths seen once. Specimen: peripheral blood. V gene TRBV5-1 combines with J gene TRBJ2-1; the match to TRBD2 covers 8 bases. This sequence originates from a woman aged 25-40 years with acute or convalescent COVID-19. CDR3 nucleotides: TGCGCCAGCGACAAAGGTGGACTAGCCTCCTACAATGAGCAGTTCTTC. Translating it yields CASDKGGLASYNEQFF.